This paragraph covers one TCR beta chain sequence. This clone was seen at least ten times. There is no known antigen for this receptor. No quality values exist for individual bases; no much larger clone is one base distant. Before undergoing thyroid surgery, none of the patients had been given any kind of treatment. Using T-cell receptor beta sequencing, the study looked back at clinical samples from patients collected from about 2011 to 2019. Library preparation was by PCR. The sequencer was an Illumina HiSeq 4000. High-throughput sequencing was used to profile the CDR3 region of the TCR beta-chain in every patient. The original methods were these. A classifier to discriminate distant-metastatic papillary thyroid cancer patients was built from CDR3 differences across clinicopathological groups. The Shannon index was used to assess repertoire diversity, and the Morisita-Horn index was used to assess tumor-blood repertoire similarity. The public reads were reprocessed in TCRdb via fastp at Q25 and MiXCR, keeping in-frame beta chains. The V and J calls shown here were made by TCRdb, not taken from the authors' results. Here the sample has some 52,000 clones; approximately 15% occur a single time. Around 3% of the sample goes to the ten largest clones.

This entry is derived from a study of metastatic and nonmetastatic thyroid tumors (dated by TCRdb to 2020 to 2021). Study-level background: Repertoires were compared across peripheral blood and tumor or nodule tissue samples from malignant and benign thyroid patients.

Unmatched junction bases come to 2, with V trimmed by 4 bases and J by 3 bases. The CDR3 starts with the cysteine, ends with the phenylalanine, and has 15 residues. Here the CDR3 DNA is all that survives: 45 bases in frame from base 1. The germline V gene (reference sequence) gives CDR1 as LGHDT and CDR2 as YNNKEL. General study outcomes and caveats: TCR beta diversity was reported as significantly higher in malignant tumors than in benign nodules, in both blood and tumor samples.

In this chain, TRBV3-1 is recombined with TRBJ2-2, with 10 bases aligning to TRBD1. Sequencing was done on a sample of blood. The clonotype was recovered from a female donor with papillary thyroid cancer or a benign thyroid nodule (not recorded which). Some clones in this sample may be carry-over from other donors' samples. The CDR3 is CASSPGTGDTGELFF. The nucleotide sequence is TGTGCCAGCAGCCCGGGGACAGGGGACACCGGGGAGCTGTTTTTT.